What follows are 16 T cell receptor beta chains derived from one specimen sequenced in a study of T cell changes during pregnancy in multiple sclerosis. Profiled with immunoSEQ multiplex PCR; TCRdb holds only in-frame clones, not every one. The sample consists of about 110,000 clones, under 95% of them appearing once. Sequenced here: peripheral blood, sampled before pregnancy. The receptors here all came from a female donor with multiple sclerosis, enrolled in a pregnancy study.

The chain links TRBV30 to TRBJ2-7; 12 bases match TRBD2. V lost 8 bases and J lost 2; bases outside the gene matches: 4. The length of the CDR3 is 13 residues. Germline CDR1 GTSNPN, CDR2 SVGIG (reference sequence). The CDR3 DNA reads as TGTGCCCTAAGGACTAGCGGGACCTACGAGCAGTACTTC. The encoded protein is CALRTSGTYEQYF.

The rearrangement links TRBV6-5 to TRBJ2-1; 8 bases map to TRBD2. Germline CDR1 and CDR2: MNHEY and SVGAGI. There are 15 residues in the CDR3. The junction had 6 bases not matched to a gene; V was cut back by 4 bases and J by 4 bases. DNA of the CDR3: TGTGCCAGCAGTTCCACGGGGGGGCCTTACAATGAGCAGTTCTTC. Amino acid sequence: CASSSTGGPYNEQFF.

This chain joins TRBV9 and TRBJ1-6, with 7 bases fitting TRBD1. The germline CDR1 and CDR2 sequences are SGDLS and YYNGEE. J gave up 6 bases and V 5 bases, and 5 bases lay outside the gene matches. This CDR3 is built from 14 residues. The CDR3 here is CASSGGTANSPLHF. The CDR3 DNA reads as TGTGCCAGCAGTGGAGGGACAGCTAATTCACCCCTCCACTTT.

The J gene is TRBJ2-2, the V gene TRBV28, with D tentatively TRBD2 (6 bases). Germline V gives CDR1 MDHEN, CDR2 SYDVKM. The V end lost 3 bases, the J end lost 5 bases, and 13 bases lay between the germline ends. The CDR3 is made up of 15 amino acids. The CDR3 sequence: CASSFGGLRTGELFF. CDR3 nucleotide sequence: TGTGCCAGCAGTTTTGGGGGGTTAAGAACCGGGGAGCTGTTTTTT.

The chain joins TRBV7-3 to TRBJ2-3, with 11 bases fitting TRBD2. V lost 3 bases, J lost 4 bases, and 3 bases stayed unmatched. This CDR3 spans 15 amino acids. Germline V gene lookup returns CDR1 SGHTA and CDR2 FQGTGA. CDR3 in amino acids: CASSFSGRAPDTQYF. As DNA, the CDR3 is TGTGCCAGCAGCTTTAGCGGGAGGGCCCCAGATACGCAGTATTTT.

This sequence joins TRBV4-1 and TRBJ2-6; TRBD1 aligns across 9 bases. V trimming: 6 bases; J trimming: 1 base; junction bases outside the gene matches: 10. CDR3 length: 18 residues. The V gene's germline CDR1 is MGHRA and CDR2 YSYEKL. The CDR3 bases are TGCGCCAGCAGGCCCCCGGGACAGGGTTTGTCTGGGGCCAACGTCCTGACTTTC. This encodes CASRPPGQGLSGANVLTF.

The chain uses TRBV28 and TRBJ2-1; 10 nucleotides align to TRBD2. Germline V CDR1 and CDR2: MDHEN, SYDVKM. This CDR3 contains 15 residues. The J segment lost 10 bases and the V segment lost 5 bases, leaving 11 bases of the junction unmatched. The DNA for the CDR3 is TGTGCCAGCAGTCCCCCGACTAGCGGGCGGGGGGAGCAGTTCTTC. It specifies CASSPPTSGRGEQFF.

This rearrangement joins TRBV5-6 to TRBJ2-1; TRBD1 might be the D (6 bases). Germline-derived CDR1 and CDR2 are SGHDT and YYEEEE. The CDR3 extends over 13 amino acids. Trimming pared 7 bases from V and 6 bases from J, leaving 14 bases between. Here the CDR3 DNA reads TGTGCCAGCGGTGGACAGAATATCAATGAGCAGTTCTTC. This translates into CASGGQNINEQFF.

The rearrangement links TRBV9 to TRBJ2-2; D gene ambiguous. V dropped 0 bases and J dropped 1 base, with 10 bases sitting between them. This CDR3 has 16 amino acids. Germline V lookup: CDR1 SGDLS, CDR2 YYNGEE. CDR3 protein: CASSVDNRWNTGELFF. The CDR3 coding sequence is TGTGCCAGCAGCGTAGATAACCGGTGGAACACCGGGGAGCTGTTTTTT.

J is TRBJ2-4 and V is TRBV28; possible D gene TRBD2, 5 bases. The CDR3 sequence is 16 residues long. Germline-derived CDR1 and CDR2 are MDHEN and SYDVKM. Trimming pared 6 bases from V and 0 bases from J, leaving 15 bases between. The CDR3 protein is CASRSGGLLAKNIQYF. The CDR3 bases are TGTGCCAGCAGATCGGGTGGACTTCTAGCCAAAAACATTCAGTACTTC.

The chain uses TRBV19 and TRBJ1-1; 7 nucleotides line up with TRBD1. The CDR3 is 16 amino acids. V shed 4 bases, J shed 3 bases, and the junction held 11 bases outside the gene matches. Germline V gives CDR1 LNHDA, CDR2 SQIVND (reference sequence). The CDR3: CASSKTGSGRDTEAFF. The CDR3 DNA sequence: TGTGCCAGTAGTAAGACAGGGTCAGGCAGGGACACTGAAGCTTTCTTT.

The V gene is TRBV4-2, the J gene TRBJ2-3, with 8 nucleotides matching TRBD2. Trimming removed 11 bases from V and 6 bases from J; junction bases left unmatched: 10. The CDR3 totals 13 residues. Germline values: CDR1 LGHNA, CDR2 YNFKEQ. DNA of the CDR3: TGTGCCGCTGGGAGCGGGAGTATGGATACGCAGTATTTT. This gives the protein CAAGSGSMDTQYF.

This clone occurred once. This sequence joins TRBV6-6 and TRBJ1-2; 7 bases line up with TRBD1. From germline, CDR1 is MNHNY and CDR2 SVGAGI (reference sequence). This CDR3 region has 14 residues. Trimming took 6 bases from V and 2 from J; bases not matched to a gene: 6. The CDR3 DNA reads TGTGCCAGCAGACCTACGGACAGGAACTATGGCTACACCTTC. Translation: CASRPTDRNYGYTF.

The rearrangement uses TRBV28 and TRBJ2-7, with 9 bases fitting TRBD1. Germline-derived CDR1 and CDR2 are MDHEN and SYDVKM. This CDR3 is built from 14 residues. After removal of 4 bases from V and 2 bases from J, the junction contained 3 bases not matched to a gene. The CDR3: CASSWTGDTYEQYF. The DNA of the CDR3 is TGTGCCAGCAGTTGGACAGGGGATACCTACGAGCAGTACTTC.

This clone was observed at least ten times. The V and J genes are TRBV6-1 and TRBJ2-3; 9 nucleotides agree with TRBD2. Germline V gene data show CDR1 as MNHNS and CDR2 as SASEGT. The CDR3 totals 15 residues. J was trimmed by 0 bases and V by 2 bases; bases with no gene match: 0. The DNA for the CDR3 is TGTGCCAGCAGTGAACTAGCGGGAAGCACAGATACGCAGTATTTT. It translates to CASSELAGSTDTQYF.

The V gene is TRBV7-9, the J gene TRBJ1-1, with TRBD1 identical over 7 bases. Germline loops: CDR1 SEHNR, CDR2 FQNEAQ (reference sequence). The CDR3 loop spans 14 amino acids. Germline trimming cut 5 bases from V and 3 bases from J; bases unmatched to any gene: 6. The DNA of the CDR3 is TGTGCCAGCAGCCCGGGACAGAGGGACACTGAAGCTTTCTTT. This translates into CASSPGQRDTEAFF.